The 22 T cell receptor beta chains reported below all come from one sample, sequenced in a study of Graves' ophthalmopathy and Graves' hyperthyroidism. Amplification of the TCR beta CDR3 regions used RNA transcripts (as template). First-round RT-PCR employed HTBI primers, with a second-round multiplex PCR after it. TCRdb called the multiplex PCR reads again in MiXCR, with one record for every CDR3 protein. Among about 380,000 distinct CDR3 sequences listed, 15% to 17% were seen once. Sequencing was carried out using peripheral blood. All receptors derive from a woman aged 18-29 years with stable Graves' hyperthyroidism.

This clonotype appeared many times. CDR3 protein: CASSLPRSPYEQYF. Written as DNA, the CDR3 is TGTGCCAGCAGCTTACCCAGATCCCCCTACGAGCAGTACTTC. V gene TRBV11-2 combines with J gene TRBJ2-7, with unresolved D. The CDR3 is made up of 14 amino acids. CDR1 and CDR2 from the germline V gene are SGHAT and FQNNGV. Trimming took off 2 bases at V and 2 bases at J, with 10 bases between the two ends.

The chain carries TRBV11-3 and TRBJ1-2, with no clear D. The CDR3 contains 17 residues. The ends were cut back, 2 bases at V and 7 bases at J, with 23 bases in the middle. The germline gives CDR1 SGHNT, CDR2 YENEEA. The CDR3 sequence: CASSLKFPPASSGGYTF. The CDR3 nucleotides are TGTGCCAGCAGCTTAAAATTCCCCCCAGCATCATCTGGTGGCTACACCTTC.

At least ten counts were recorded for this clonotype. The chain links TRBV6-1 to TRBJ1-5; D is uncertain. The germline V gene has CDR1 MNHNS and CDR2 SASEGT. The CDR3 runs 15 residues. Deletions cut 4 bases from V and 2 bases from J, with 12 bases between. CDR3 sequence: CASSVGGRGNQPQHF. CDR3 in DNA: TGTGCCAGCAGTGTAGGTGGACGGGGCAATCAGCCCCAGCATTTT.

The chain combines TRBV3-1 with TRBJ1-1; D is unresolved. CDR1 is LGHDT and CDR2 is YNNKEL in the germline V gene (reference sequence). The CDR3 spans 11 residues. Trimming left V 3 bases short and J 6 bases short, with 5 bases between. The DNA for the CDR3 is TGTGCCAGCAGCCAGCCTCCTGAAGCTTTCTTT. Its protein is CASSQPPEAFF.

This clonotype was seen many times. The gene calls are TRBV4-1 and TRBJ1-5; D possibly corresponds to TRBD1 (5 bases). The germline V and J ends were trimmed by 3 bases and 6 bases, with 9 bases remaining between them. The CDR3 runs to 13 residues. CDR1 and CDR2 (germline): MGHRA, YSYEKL. CDR3 sequence: CASSQGVSQPQHF. The CDR3 DNA is TGCGCCAGCAGCCAGGGGGTAAGTCAGCCCCAGCATTTT.

V and J are TRBV6-2 or TRBV6-3 and TRBJ2-5, with D perhaps given as TRBD1 or TRBD2 (5 bases each). CDR1 and CDR2 (germline): MNHEY, SVGEGT. Trimming shortened V by 0 bases and J by 5 bases, and 22 bases separated the two germline ends. This CDR3 comprises 18 residues. CDR3 nucleotide sequence: TGTGCCAGCAGTTACTCGATGACCGGCCGGGGCCCGAGGGAGACCCAGTACTTC. This sequence encodes CASSYSMTGRGPRETQYF.

This chain joins TRBV4-3 and TRBJ1-2; 12 bases match TRBD1. The CDR3 consists of 21 residues. Germline values: CDR1 LGHNA, CDR2 YSLEER. V lost 1 base, J lost 0 bases, and 15 bases stayed unmatched. CDR3 protein: CASSQVQSIGTGGKANYGYTF. The CDR3 nucleotides are TGCGCCAGCAGCCAAGTCCAGTCGATTGGGACAGGGGGCAAGGCTAACTATGGCTACACCTTC.

The chain joins TRBV19 to TRBJ2-5; D possibly corresponds to TRBD1 (6 bases). This CDR3 region has 15 residues. CDR1 is LNHDA and CDR2 is SQIVND in the germline V gene (reference sequence). V lost 6 bases to trimming and J lost 4 bases, with 18 bases between them. CDR3 sequence reads: CASSLRDISLETQYF. In DNA, the CDR3 is TGTGCCAGTAGCCTACGGGACATTAGCTTAGAGACCCAGTACTTC.

There are many counts of this clonotype. This chain connects TRBV15 to TRBJ2-5, with D possibly matching TRBD1 (5 bases). This CDR3 has 13 residues. Germline CDR1 and CDR2: LNHNV and YYDKDF (reference sequence). The germline V and J ends were trimmed by 6 bases and 2 bases, with 10 bases remaining between them. The CDR3 region is CATSRQRQETQYF. The DNA of the CDR3 is TGTGCCACCAGTCGACAGAGACAAGAGACCCAGTACTTC.

This clonotype was recorded many times. This chain joins TRBV19 and TRBJ1-2; TRBD1 agrees at 8 bases. The CDR3 is 14 amino acids. V was pared by 0 bases and J by 10 bases, with 7 bases of the junction left unmatched. Germline V gives CDR1 LNHDA, CDR2 SQIVND (reference sequence). The CDR3 sequence is CASSIDAGTGSYTF. The CDR3 DNA reads TGTGCCAGTAGTATAGATGCAGGGACAGGATCCTACACCTTC.

This chain uses TRBV5-6 with TRBJ2-7; the D gene is possibly TRBD2 (5 bases). The CDR3 spans 15 residues. With 4 bases removed from V and 4 bases from J, the gap between germline ends came to 18 bases. Germline V gene lookup returns CDR1 SGHDT and CDR2 YYEEEE. The CDR3, as DNA: TGTGCCAGCAGCGGGGTTGGACTGCTCCTTTACGAGCAGTACTTC. Translation gives CASSGVGLLLYEQYF.

This clonotype has a count of ten or more. The V gene is TRBV6-1, the J gene TRBJ1-1, with D possibly being TRBD1 (5 bases). The ends were cut back, 0 bases at V and 6 bases at J, with 23 bases in the middle. Germline lookup yields CDR1 MNHNS and CDR2 SASEGT. The CDR3 runs to 18 residues. The CDR3 nucleotides are TGTGCCAGCAGTGAAGCAGGTACAGGCCTGGGTGGAGTGGCTGAAGCTTTCTTT. This sequence encodes CASSEAGTGLGGVAEAFF.

This clonotype has a count of ten or more. This rearrangement joins TRBV20-1 to TRBJ2-5; 7 bases line up with TRBD2. The ends lost 1 base at V and 4 bases at J; junction bases unmatched: 0. The CDR3 is 12 residues long. Germline V gives CDR1 DFQATT, CDR2 SNEGSKA (reference sequence). The CDR3 is CSARAGGETQYF. The CDR3 region has the DNA TGCAGTGCTAGAGCGGGGGGAGAGACCCAGTACTTC.

This clonotype was recorded many times. This sequence joins TRBV12-3 or TRBV12-4 and TRBJ1-5; D unresolved. The CDR3 runs 14 residues. Trimming shortened V by 2 bases and J by 9 bases, and 14 bases separated the two germline ends. CDR3 sequence reads: CASSLQTNSGPQHF. The CDR3 DNA reads as TGTGCCAGCAGTTTACAGACCAACTCAGGGCCCCAGCATTTT.

There are many counts of this clonotype. The V gene is TRBV6-1, the J gene TRBJ2-5; D may be TRBD1 or TRBD2 (6 bases each). Germline assignment: CDR1 MNHNS and CDR2 SASEGT. The CDR3 loop spans 14 amino acids. V shed 6 bases and J shed 3 bases, with 14 bases lying between them. The CDR3 bases are TGTGCCAGCAGCCCTGGGGGGCGAAAAGAGACCCAGTACTTC. Its translation is CASSPGGRKETQYF.

In its sample, this clonotype was seen many times. The chain recombines TRBV2 with TRBJ2-7; D remains ambiguous. The CDR3 extends over 15 amino acids. Germline values: CDR1 SNHLY, CDR2 FYNNEI. The germline V and J ends were trimmed by 6 bases and 3 bases, with 18 bases remaining between them. The CDR3 DNA sequence: TGTGCCAGCAGACCCAAAGGTCTACACGGCTACGAGCAGTACTTC. Protein product: CASRPKGLHGYEQYF. The full variable domain, its missing parts supplied by reference TRBV2 and TRBJ2-7, is EPEVTQTPSHQVTQMGQEVILRCVPISNHLYFYWYRQILGQKVEFLVSFYNNEISEKSEIFDDQFSVERPDGSNFTLKIRSTKLEDSAMYFCASRPKGLHGYEQYFGPGTRLTVT.

The V call is TRBV5-1, the J call TRBJ1-1, with D tentatively TRBD1 (6 bases). This CDR3 has 14 residues. The V gene lost 0 bases and the J gene lost 11 bases, with 17 bases spanning the gap. Germline V gene sequence: CDR1 SGHRS, CDR2 YFSETQ. The CDR3 sequence: CASSLADRGASAFF. The CDR3 DNA follows: TGCGCCAGCAGCTTGGCCGATAGGGGGGCGTCGGCTTTCTTT.

This clonotype appeared many times. This rearrangement joins TRBV5-1 to TRBJ2-7; 7 bases are shared with TRBD1. With V trimmed by 4 bases and J by 0 bases, 7 bases remained unmatched. Germline assignment: CDR1 SGHRS and CDR2 YFSETQ. This CDR3 has 15 residues. The CDR3 loop reads CASSLDRETSYEQYF. The CDR3 region has the DNA TGCGCCAGCAGCCTAGACAGGGAAACCTCCTACGAGCAGTACTTC.

This clonotype was seen at least ten times. V and J are TRBV12-3 or TRBV12-4 and TRBJ1-1; D uncertain. Trimming took off 2 bases at V and 7 bases at J, with 8 bases between the two ends. CDR3 length equals 12 residues. CDR3 DNA: TGTGCCAGCAGTTTAAGACGGTATGAAGCTTTCTTT. Amino acids: CASSLRRYEAFF.

This rearrangement joins TRBV9 to TRBJ1-2; 7 positions agree with TRBD1. The CDR3 is 15 residues long. Germline CDR1 reads SGDLS; CDR2 reads YYNGEE. J gave up 3 bases and V 4 bases, and 9 bases lay outside the gene matches. CDR3: CASSPTDRPDYGYTF. Here the CDR3 DNA reads TGTGCCAGCAGCCCAACGGACAGGCCTGACTATGGCTACACCTTC.

This clonotype came up many times. The genes are TRBV2 and TRBJ2-5; the match to TRBD1 covers 10 bases. Germline CDR1 and CDR2: SNHLY and FYNNEI. V was clipped by 5 bases and J by 4 bases; unmatched bases: 4. The CDR3 contains 14 residues. The CDR3 loop is CASSPGTGVETQYF. The CDR3 nucleotides read TGTGCCAGCAGTCCCGGGACAGGGGTAGAGACCCAGTACTTC.

The CDR3 nucleotides are TGTGCTAGTGGTTCCGACCGCTCCTACGAGCAGTACTTC. Translated, it gives CASGSDRSYEQYF. The chain carries TRBV12-5 and TRBJ2-7; no firm D call. In germline, CDR1 is LGHNT, CDR2 FRNRAP. Trimming cost V 4 bases and J 0 bases, with 7 bases left between them. The CDR3 extends over 13 amino acids.